This T cell receptor beta chain was recorded in a study of molecular identifiers for immune sequencing clone quantification. The table lists this clonotype with many counts. Its target is unknown. General study findings and limits: Barcode-sharing identical TCR molecules could underestimate highly expanded clone sizes.

Germline CDR1 and CDR2: KGHSY and FQNENV. This CDR3 has 13 amino acids. Trimming pared 0 bases from V and 4 bases from J, leaving 5 bases between. TCRdb passed the PCR reads through MiXCR, listing each CDR3 protein once. The sample has 460,000 or so distinct CDR3 sequences; 20% to 25% are singletons. The clonotype originates from a human donor in good health. Some libraries in this study had Jurkat cell RNA spiked in. J is TRBJ2-3 and V is TRBV16; no definite D call. The sample taken for sequencing was naive CD8+ T cells from blood, with Jurkat cell RNA spiked in. Indicated subset: FACS-sorted CD8+CD4-CCR7+CD45RA+ naive T cells. DNA for the CDR3: TGTGCCAGCAGCCAATCACAGCCAGATACGCAGTATTTT. Translation gives CASSQSQPDTQYF.